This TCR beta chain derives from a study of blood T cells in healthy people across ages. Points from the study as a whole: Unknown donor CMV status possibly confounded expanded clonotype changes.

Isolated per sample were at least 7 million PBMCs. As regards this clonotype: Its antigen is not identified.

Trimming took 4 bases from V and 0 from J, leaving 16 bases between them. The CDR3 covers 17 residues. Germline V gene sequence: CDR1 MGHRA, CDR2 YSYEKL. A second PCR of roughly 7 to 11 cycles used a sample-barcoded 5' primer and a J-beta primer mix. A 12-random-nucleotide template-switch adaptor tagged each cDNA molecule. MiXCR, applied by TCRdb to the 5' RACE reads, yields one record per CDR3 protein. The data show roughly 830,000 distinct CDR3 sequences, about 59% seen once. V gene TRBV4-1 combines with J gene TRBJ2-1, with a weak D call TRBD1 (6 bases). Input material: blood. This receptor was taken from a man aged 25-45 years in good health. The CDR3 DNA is TGCGCCAGCAGCCTCAACCGGGACACTATCTCCTACAATGAGCAGTTCTTC. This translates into CASSLNRDTISYNEQFF.